This T cell receptor beta chain was captured in a study of cytomegalovirus exposure and HLA in healthy donors. Use of 60 Vbeta and 13 Jbeta primers characterized the PCR. Data came from immunoSEQ multiplex PCR; TCRdb stores just in-frame clones and leaves some out. The repertoire holds over 120,000 clones, with about 80% as singletons. The sample consisted of PBMCs. This receptor was obtained from an older woman in good health and CMV-seropositive.

The CDR3 reads CSVEGQSSYNEQFF. CDR3 nucleotide sequence: TGCAGCGTTGAGGGCCAGAGCTCCTACAATGAGCAGTTCTTC. The rearrangement joins TRBV29-1 to TRBJ2-1; D is unresolved. The CDR3 is 14 residues long. Trimming stripped 3 bases from V and 0 bases from J, with 9 bases between. The germline gives CDR1 SQVTM, CDR2 ANQGSEA.